The sequence of this T cell receptor beta chain was determined in a study of cytomegalovirus exposure and HLA in healthy donors. Study results and limitations: Some TCR beta chains (164 of them) were listed as cytomegalovirus-associated. TCR beta V segments were, for the most part, productive about 87% or about 30% of the time in an earlier analysis.

With respect to this clone: Antigen specificity is unknown.

PCR used 60 Vbeta primers and 13 Jbeta primers. Generated by immunoSEQ multiplex PCR, the TCRdb table keeps only in-frame clones and is missing some. Of around 99,000 clones listed, around four fifths are singletons. J gave up 6 bases and V 6 bases, and 7 bases lay outside the gene matches. The V gene's germline CDR1 is MNHEY and CDR2 SMNVEV (reference sequence). The CDR3 is made up of 13 amino acids. This receptor was taken from a woman aged 45-65 years in good health and CMV-seropositive. J is TRBJ1-2 and V is TRBV27, with 7 bases matching TRBD1. Material: PBMCs. DNA for the CDR3: TGTGCCAGCAGGAGACAGGGTCTGGATGGCTACACCTTC. It codes for CASRRQGLDGYTF.